Listed below are T cell receptor beta chains from one sample, sequenced in a study of blood T cell repertoires in COVID-19. Measured with immunoSEQ multiplex PCR; TCRdb has only the in-frame clones, and not every one. The sample records around 240,000 clones, around 87% being singletons. Sample: peripheral blood. The receptors come from a young woman who had recovered from COVID-19. Both conserved end residues are part of each CDR3. Fields, in order: clone size, J gene, V gene, D gene, CDR3 DNA, CDR3 protein. D genes are given only for firm matches. Expanded clones are given a class, and other clones once, few, many or no size at all.

size: .; J: TRBJ2-5; V: TRBV4-1; D: .; DNA: TGCGCCAGCAGCCAAGTTCTTAGCGGCCAAGAGACCCAGTACTTC; CDR3: CASSQVLSGQETQYF
size: .; J: TRBJ2-7; V: TRBV6-5; D: .; DNA: TGTGCCAGCAGTTACGAACTAGCCCCGAGCTCCTACGAGCAGTACTTC; CDR3: CASSYELAPSSYEQYF
size: .; J: TRBJ2-6; V: TRBV11-2; D: .; DNA: TGTGCCAGCAGCTTAGGTAGTACTGGGGCCAACGTCCTGACTTTC; CDR3: CASSLGSTGANVLTF
size: .; J: TRBJ2-5; V: TRBV6-1; D: TRBD2; DNA: TGTGCCAGCAGTGAAGAACTAGCGGGGGAGGAGACCCAGTACTTC; CDR3: CASSEELAGEETQYF
size: .; J: TRBJ2-7; V: TRBV10-3; D: TRBD1; DNA: TGTGCCATCGCTGGGACAGGCAGGTCCTACGAGCAGTACTTC; CDR3: CAIAGTGRSYEQYF
size: .; J: TRBJ1-3; V: TRBV5-5; D: .; DNA: TGTGCCAGCAGCTTCTTGGGGGGAAGCTCTGGAAACACCATATATTTT; CDR3: CASSFLGGSSGNTIYF
size: .; J: TRBJ2-7; V: TRBV29-1; D: TRBD1; DNA: TGCAGCGTTACCGGGACAGGGTTAACCGAGCAGTACTTC; CDR3: CSVTGTGLTEQYF
size: few; J: TRBJ2-5; V: TRBV6-2/TRBV6-3; D: .; DNA: TGTGCCAGCAGTTACGGAGGGGCCCAGTACTTC; CDR3: CASSYGGAQYF
size: once; J: TRBJ2-3; V: TRBV5-4; D: TRBD2; DNA: TGTGCCAGCAGCTTCGGGGTTAGCGGGGGCCCCCCCCTCACAGATACGCAGTATTTT; CDR3: CASSFGVSGGPPLTDTQYF
size: .; J: TRBJ1-4; V: TRBV15; D: TRBD1; DNA: TGTGCCACCAGCCGAACCGACAGGGGGATTAATGAAAAACTGTTTTTT; CDR3: CATSRTDRGINEKLFF
size: .; J: TRBJ2-5; V: TRBV27; D: TRBD1; DNA: TGTGCCAGCAGTTTAATCGGACAGGGGGATTTTCAAGAGACCCAGTACTTC; CDR3: CASSLIGQGDFQETQYF
size: few; J: TRBJ2-7; V: TRBV5-1; D: TRBD2; DNA: TGCGCCAGCAGCTTGGTAGTCACTAGCGGGGGGGAACGAGGAAACGAGCAGTACTTC; CDR3: CASSLVVTSGGERGNEQYF
size: .; J: TRBJ2-3; V: TRBV14; D: .; DNA: TGTGCCAGCAGCCTACCAGGGGCAGATACGCAGTATTTT; CDR3: CASSLPGADTQYF
size: few; J: TRBJ1-2; V: TRBV5-6; D: TRBD1; DNA: TGTGCCAGCAGCCTGCCTGCAGGGGGTATTGGCTACACCTTC; CDR3: CASSLPAGGIGYTF
size: .; J: TRBJ2-5; V: TRBV3-1/TRBV3-2; D: .; DNA: TGTGCCAGCAGCCCCTCAGGTCGGAATCAAGAGACCCAGTACTTC; CDR3: CASSPSGRNQETQYF